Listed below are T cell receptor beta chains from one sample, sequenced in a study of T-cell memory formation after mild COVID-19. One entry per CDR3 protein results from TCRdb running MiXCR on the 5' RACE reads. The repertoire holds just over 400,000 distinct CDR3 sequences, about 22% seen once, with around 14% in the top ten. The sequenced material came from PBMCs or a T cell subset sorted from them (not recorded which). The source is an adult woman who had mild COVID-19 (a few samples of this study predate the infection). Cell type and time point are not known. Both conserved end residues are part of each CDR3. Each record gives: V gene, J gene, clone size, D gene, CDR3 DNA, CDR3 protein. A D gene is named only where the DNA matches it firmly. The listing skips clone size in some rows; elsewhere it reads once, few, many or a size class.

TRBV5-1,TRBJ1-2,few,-,TGCGCCAGCAGCTTGGCCCTCGGAGGTGGCTACACCTTC,CASSLALGGGYTF
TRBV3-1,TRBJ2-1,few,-,TGTGCCAGCAGCCAACCCCTTAGCGGCCATGAGCAGTTCTTC,CASSQPLSGHEQFF
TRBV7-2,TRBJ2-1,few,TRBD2,TGTGCCGGGACTCCCTATAGCGGGAGAGGGTATGAGCAGTTCTTC,CAGTPYSGRGYEQFF
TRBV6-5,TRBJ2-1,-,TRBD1,TGTGCCAGCAGTTACTCGGGCAGGGGACAGGGGTACAATGAGCAGTTCTTC,CASSYSGRGQGYNEQFF
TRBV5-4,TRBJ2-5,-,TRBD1,TGTGCCAGCAGCTCGACAGGGGGGGTTGAAGAGACCCAGTACTTC,CASSSTGGVEETQYF
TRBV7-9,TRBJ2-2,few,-,TGTGCCAGCAGCTTAGCTAGCACCACCGGGGAGCTGTTTTTT,CASSLASTTGELFF
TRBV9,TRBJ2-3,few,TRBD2,TGTGCCAGCAGCCATGGACTAGCGGAGAGCACAGATACGCAGTATTTT,CASSHGLAESTDTQYF
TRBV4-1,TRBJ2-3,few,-,TGCGCCAGCAGCCAAGACGCCCGCACAGATACGCAGTATTTT,CASSQDARTDTQYF
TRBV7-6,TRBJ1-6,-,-,TGTGCCAGCAGCCCACGGGGTTCGAATTCACCCCTCCACTTT,CASSPRGSNSPLHF
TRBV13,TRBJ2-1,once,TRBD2,TGTGCCAGCAGCTTAGCTAGCGGGGGTACCCCCCACGATGAGCAGTTCTTC,CASSLASGGTPHDEQFF
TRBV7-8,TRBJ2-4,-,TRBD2,TGTGCCAGCAGCCCTACTAGCGGTAACATTCAGTACTTC,CASSPTSGNIQYF
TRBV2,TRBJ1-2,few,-,TGTGCCAGCAGTGAAGGTGGGGGCGGCTACACCTTC,CASSEGGGGYTF
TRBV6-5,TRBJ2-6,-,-,TGTGCCAGCAGCCCAATGAGCTCTGGGGCCAACGTCCTGACTTTC,CASSPMSSGANVLTF
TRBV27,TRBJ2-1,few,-,TGTGCCAGTTGCAACACATACCTATACAATGAGCAGTTCTTC,CASCNTYLYNEQFF
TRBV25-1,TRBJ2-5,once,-,TGTGCCAGCAGTCAGACAGGCTTCGAGGGTAGGGGGGCCCAGTACTTC,CASSQTGFEGRGAQYF
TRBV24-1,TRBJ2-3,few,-,TGTGCCACCACGGATGGGACGGACCTCACAGATACGCAGTATTTT,CATTDGTDLTDTQYF
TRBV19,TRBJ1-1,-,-,TGTGCCAGTACCGAGGACAGTGAAGCTTTCTTT,CASTEDSEAFF
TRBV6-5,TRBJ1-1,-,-,TGTGCCAGCAGTACACCCCCGAACACTGAAGCTTTCTTT,CASSTPPNTEAFF
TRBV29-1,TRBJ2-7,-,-,TGCAGCGTTGTGGGCGTTTTGGGGTACGAGCAGTACTTC,CSVVGVLGYEQYF
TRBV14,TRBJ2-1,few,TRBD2,TGTGCCAGCAGCCCCCCAGCGGGGCGGGAGCAGTTCTTC,CASSPPAGREQFF
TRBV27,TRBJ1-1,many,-,TGTGCCAGCAGTTTCCGGGGGATGAACACTGAAGCTTTCTTT,CASSFRGMNTEAFF
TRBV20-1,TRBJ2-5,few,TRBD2,TGCAGTGCTGGCGGGCTAGCGGGCCCGGAGACCCAGTACTTC,CSAGGLAGPETQYF
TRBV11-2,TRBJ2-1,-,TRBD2,TGTGCCAGCAGCTCGCTAGCGGGAGGGCCGGATGAGCGGTTCTTC,CASSSLAGGPDERFF
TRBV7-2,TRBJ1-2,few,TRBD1,TGTGCCAGCAGCCCCCAAGGGGGCGGGCACTATGGCTACACCTTC,CASSPQGGGHYGYTF
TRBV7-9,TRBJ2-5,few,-,TGTGCCAGCAGCTCTTTTGCGCCGGGACTCGTAGAAGAGACCCAGTACTTC,CASSSFAPGLVEETQYF
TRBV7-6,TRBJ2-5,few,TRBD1,TGTGCCAGCAGCTTTGGGACAGGGCAAGAGACCCAGTACTTC,CASSFGTGQETQYF
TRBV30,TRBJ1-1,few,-,TGTGCCTGGAGTCTTCAGGGGAACACTGAAGCTTTCTTT,CAWSLQGNTEAFF
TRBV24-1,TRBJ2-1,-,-,TGTGCCACCAAAAAAACAGGGTACAATGAGCAGTTCTTC,CATKKTGYNEQFF
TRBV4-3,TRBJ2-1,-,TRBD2,TGCGCCAGCAGCCTCCGACCAGCGGGAGCGGGGGACAATGAGCAGTTCTTC,CASSLRPAGAGDNEQFF
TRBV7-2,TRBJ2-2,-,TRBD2,TGTGCCAGCAGCGCGACTAGCGGGTGGAGCGGGGAGCTGTTTTTT,CASSATSGWSGELFF
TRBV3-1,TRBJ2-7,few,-,TGTGCCAGCAGCCATACCGGCGAGCAGTACTTC,CASSHTGEQYF
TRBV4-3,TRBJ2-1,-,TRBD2,TGCGCCAGCAGCCAAGATCGGGTAGCGGGAGCCTCCTACAATGAGCAGTTCTTC,CASSQDRVAGASYNEQFF
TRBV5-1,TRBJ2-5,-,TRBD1,TGCGCCAGCAGCGGGGTAGAAACAGGGGTACGACAAGAGACCCAGTACTTC,CASSGVETGVRQETQYF
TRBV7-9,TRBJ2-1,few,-,TGTGCCAGCAGCCCCCGGGTAGCGGCCTCCTACAATGAGCAGTTCTTC,CASSPRVAASYNEQFF
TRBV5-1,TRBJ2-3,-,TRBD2,TGCGCCAGCAGCTTGACTAGCGGGTGGAGGACAGATACGCAGTATTTT,CASSLTSGWRTDTQYF
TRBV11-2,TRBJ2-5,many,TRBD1,TGTGCCAGCAGCTTAGACCCCAAGGACAGGGGGCGTCCGGAGACCCAGTACTTC,CASSLDPKDRGRPETQYF
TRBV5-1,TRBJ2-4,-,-,TGCGCCAGCAGCTTGGCCGGACAGACAGAAAACATTCAGTACTTC,CASSLAGQTENIQYF
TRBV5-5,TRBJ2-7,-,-,TGTGCCAGCAGCTTGCGGGGGACGGGGCCTCAGTACTTC,CASSLRGTGPQYF
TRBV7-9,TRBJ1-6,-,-,TGTGCCAGCAGCTTCGACCTCAGTTCAGCTTCACCCCTCCACTTT,CASSFDLSSASPLHF
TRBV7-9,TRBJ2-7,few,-,TGTGCCAGCAGCTTAAACTTTGCCTCCTACGAGCAGTACTTC,CASSLNFASYEQYF
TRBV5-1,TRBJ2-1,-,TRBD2,TGCGCCAGCAGCTTTAGACTAGCCAATGAGCAGTTCTTC,CASSFRLANEQFF
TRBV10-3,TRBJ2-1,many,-,TGTGCCATCGGACACGGAGGGGACAATGAGCAGTTCTTC,CAIGHGGDNEQFF
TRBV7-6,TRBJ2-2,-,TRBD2,TGTGCCAGCAGCCTTGGGACTAGCGGGGCTTACACCGGGGAGCTGTTTTTT,CASSLGTSGAYTGELFF
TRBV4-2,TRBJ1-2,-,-,TGTGCCAGCAGCCAAGATCAAGCCAGTAACTATGGCTACACCTTC,CASSQDQASNYGYTF
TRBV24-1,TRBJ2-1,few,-,TGTGCCACCAGTAGCAGGGGGGGGGCTTTCAATGAGCAGTTCTTC,CATSSRGGAFNEQFF